This T cell receptor (beta chain) was profiled in a study of CD8 T cells in ankylosing spondylitis. Study-wide points: A TCR beta motif of fewer than 10 highly homologous variants seemed to mark ankylosing spondylitis blood. Some motif variants had been reported before (in reactive arthritis synovial fluid and blood).

This CDR3 region has 13 residues. Germline CDR1 SGHTA, CDR2 FQGNSA. V gave up 4 bases and J gave up 4 bases, with 8 bases separating them. This clonotype was seen at least ten times. Its matching antigen is unknown. The authors made TCR beta libraries by quantitative 5'-RACE with molecular barcodes. One entry per CDR3 protein results from TCRdb running MiXCR on the 5' RACE reads. The sample includes hundreds of thousands of distinct CDR3 sequences, 20% to 30% of them seen just once. V usage is TRBV7-2 and J usage is TRBJ2-1; D ambiguous. Specimen: blood, either unsorted or a sorted T cell fraction (not recorded which). This clonotype was sampled from a male donor with ankylosing spondylitis or in good health (not recorded which). CDR3 sequence: CASSSGTYNEQFF. CDR3 nucleotide sequence: TGTGCCAGCAGCTCTGGAACTTACAATGAGCAGTTCTTC.